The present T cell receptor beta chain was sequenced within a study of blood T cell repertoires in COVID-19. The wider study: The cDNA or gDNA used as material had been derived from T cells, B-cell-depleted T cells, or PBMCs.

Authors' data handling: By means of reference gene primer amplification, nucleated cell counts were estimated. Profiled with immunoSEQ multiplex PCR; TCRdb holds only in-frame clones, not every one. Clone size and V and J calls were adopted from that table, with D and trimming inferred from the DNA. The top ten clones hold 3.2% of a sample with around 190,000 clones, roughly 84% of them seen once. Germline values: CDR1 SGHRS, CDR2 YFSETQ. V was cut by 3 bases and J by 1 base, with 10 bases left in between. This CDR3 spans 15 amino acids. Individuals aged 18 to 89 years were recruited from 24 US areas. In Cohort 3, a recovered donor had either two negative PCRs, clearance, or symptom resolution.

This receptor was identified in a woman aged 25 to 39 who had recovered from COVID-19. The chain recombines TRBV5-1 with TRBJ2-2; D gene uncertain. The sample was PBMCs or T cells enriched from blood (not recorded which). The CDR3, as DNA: TGCGCCAGCAGCTCCAGAACCTTGAACACCGGGGAGCTGTTTTTT. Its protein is CASSSRTLNTGELFF.